This entry features one TCR beta chain sequence. Its antigen remains unknown. This CDR3 has 14 residues. Germline CDR1 MDHEN, CDR2 SYDVKM. Trimming took off 2 bases at V and 2 bases at J, with 10 bases between the two ends. Isolated RNA was reverse transcribed in full, so expressed TCRB transcripts were sequenced. Measured with immunoSEQ multiplex PCR; TCRdb has only the in-frame clones, and not every one. The sample lists around 690,000 clones, around 11% occurring once. The data originate from a study of beta chain features in type 1 diabetes. Study outcomes and limitations: All four CD4+ subsets of Type 1 diabetes patients contained TCRB CDR3s that were moderately but significantly shorter. PCR may have favored shorter templates equally in patients and controls.

The specimen sequenced was naive CD4+ T cells from blood. This TCR was sampled from a man aged 25-45 years with type 1 diabetes. The gene calls are TRBV28 and TRBJ2-7; D is possibly TRBD1 (6 bases). The CDR3 reads CASSLTPGAYEQYF. Written as DNA, the CDR3 is TGTGCCAGCAGTTTAACCCCAGGGGCCTACGAGCAGTACTTC.